These T cell receptor beta chains were read from a single sample in a study of human T cells and chemical hapten exposure. TCRdb re-called the RACE reads with MiXCR, one entry per CDR3 protein. Among more than 95,000 distinct CDR3 sequences listed, around a quarter were seen once. The material was whole blood, obtained in connection with sensitization to the hapten diphenylcyclopropenone (DPC). Receptors were obtained from a man in his forties or fifties with alopecia areata. Some clones in this sample may be carry-over from other donors' samples. The CDR3 runs from the conserved cysteine through the conserved F or W. Fields, in order: V gene, J gene, clone size, D gene, CDR3 DNA, CDR3 protein. The D gene is left open where the match is weak. The size of a clone is reported for some rows only, either as once, few or many, or as a class for expanded clones.

TRBV4-2	TRBJ1-1	few	.	TGTGCCAGCAGCCGGTTCCTAGCGGGGAACACTGAAGCTTTCTTT	CASSRFLAGNTEAFF
TRBV5-1	TRBJ2-7	.	TRBD2	TGCGCCAGCAGCTTGGAAGCGGGGGCCCGAGCCTACGAGCAGTACTTC	CASSLEAGARAYEQYF
TRBV6-5	TRBJ1-5	few	TRBD1	TGTGCCAGCAGGCCCGACAGGGGCAATCAGCCCCAGCATTTT	CASRPDRGNQPQHF
TRBV9	TRBJ2-5	few	TRBD1	TGTGCCAGCAGCGGAGGGGGCACTTTCCAAGAGACCCAGTACTTC	CASSGGGTFQETQYF
TRBV27	TRBJ2-3	.	.	TGTGCCAGCAGTTTAACGCGACGAGAGGATACGCAGTATTTT	CASSLTRREDTQYF
TRBV5-6	TRBJ2-1	few	.	TGTGCCAGCAGCTTGGCCAATAGGGGGAGGGAGCAGTTCTTC	CASSLANRGREQFF
TRBV27	TRBJ2-7	.	.	TGTGCCAGCAGAGATCTCGCAGGGATGGTCTACGAGCAGTACTTC	CASRDLAGMVYEQYF
TRBV28	TRBJ1-1	.	TRBD1	TGTGCCAGCAGTTCAACAGGGGCAGGGGACACTGAAGCTTTCTTT	CASSSTGAGDTEAFF
TRBV10-3	TRBJ2-3	.	.	TGTGCCATCAGTGAGATGGTTAGCGGCACAGATACGCAGTATTTT	CAISEMVSGTDTQYF
TRBV6-6	TRBJ1-1	.	.	TGTGCCAGCAGTTCCCGAGGAAGCATGAACACTGAAGCTTTCTTT	CASSSRGSMNTEAFF
TRBV19	TRBJ2-2	few	.	TGTGCCAGTGGGACCGGGGAGCTGTTTTTT	CASGTGELFF
TRBV28	TRBJ2-5	.	TRBD2	TGTGCCAGCAGTTTAGAGACTAGCGGGGGGCAAGAGACCCAGTACTTC	CASSLETSGGQETQYF
TRBV7-9	TRBJ1-5	few	.	TGTGCCAGCAGCCTGGGGCCCAATCAGCCCCAGCATTTT	CASSLGPNQPQHF
TRBV12-3/TRBV12-4	TRBJ2-5	.	.	TGTGCCAGCAGTTTAGTGGGGAGCACAGAGACCCAGTACTTC	CASSLVGSTETQYF